Listed here is a single T cell receptor beta chain. This specimen comes from a study of blood T cell repertoires in COVID-19. Study information: The United States, Italy and Spain supplied acute and convalescent COVID-19 samples. PBMCs, B-cell-depleted T cells, or T cells were the source of the cDNA or gDNA that made up the material.

CDR3 length: 13 amino acids. Germline V gene lookup returns CDR1 SGHVS and CDR2 FNYEAQ. Trimming took 10 bases from V and 0 from J, leaving 12 bases between them. In the original workflow: The authors estimated nucleated cell counts from reference gene primer amplification. The assay was immunoSEQ multiplex PCR, and TCRdb's table has in-frame clones only and misses some. That table supplies the V and J calls and clone size; D and trimming were determined from the DNA. The data hold more than 200,000 clones, with 84% observed a single time. This sequence joins TRBV7-6 and TRBJ1-2, with D hard to call. The material sequenced was peripheral blood. The sequence came from a woman between 40 and 50 years old who had recovered from COVID-19. The DNA for the CDR3 is TGTGCCACCGTAGCCGGGACTAACTATGGCTACACCTTC. This gives the protein CATVAGTNYGYTF.